The entry below describes one TCR beta chain. Its antigen remains undetermined. Its ends do not fully match the called genes, so a read error is possible. The cohort was made up of 500 to 850 healthy bone marrow donors. At the time of sampling, every cohort member was nominally healthy, though immune exposures that went unrecorded were likely present. The donor was CMV seronegative and was included in the group of several hundred seronegative cohort members. A peripheral blood sample was provided by each donor, and peripheral blood mononuclear cells were used for TCR beta sequencing. Genomic DNA extraction from the blood cell samples was performed with the Qiagen DNeasy Blood Extraction Kit. To prepare the library, the immunoSEQ multiplex PCR assay was applied. The multiplex PCR relied on a mix of 60 forward primers for TCR Vbeta segments and 13 reverse primers for TCR Jbeta segments. The CDR3 region of rearranged TCR beta genes was amplified from genomic DNA by a multiplex PCR assay. On the Illumina HiSeq System, the amplified TCR beta libraries were sequenced as 87-base-pair reads. From the authors' description of their analysis: A later analysis tallied 75 million to 85 million unique TCR beta chains across the 666 repertoires, and approximately 11 million of those chains were shared by two or more donors. To remove PCR and sequencing errors, raw reads were error-corrected and collapsed into unique sequences using a nearest-neighbor algorithm that merged closely related sequences. To assign V, D and J gene segments, CDR3 sequences were aligned to IMGT reference sequences. Each retained sequence needed at least a six-nucleotide match to both a V gene segment and a J gene segment. A rearrangement counted as productive if the CDR3 had no stop codons and remained in frame with V and J, and every other rearrangement counted as non-productive. CDR3 was defined according to IMGT convention as the region running from the second conserved V-encoded cysteine to the conserved J-encoded phenylalanine. Sequences without an unambiguous match to a single V gene segment were excluded from the earlier analysis of over 500 of the donors. In an earlier analysis of roughly 500 of the donors, V segments were called functional above 56.7% productive rearrangements and were called segregating when the between-donor standard deviation exceeded 5%. A statistical classification framework was built to diagnose cytomegalovirus status from the catalog of TCR beta chain sequences. In a later analysis, TCR nucleotide sequences were compared against IMGT/GENE-DB human TR gene sequences so that V and J genes could be assigned. In a later analysis, CDR3 sequences and most-parsimonious VDJ recombination scenarios were assigned using the TCRdist pipeline. In a later analysis, every TCR beta chain was defined by the combination of its CDR3 amino acid sequence and its V-gene family, and reads without a unique V-gene family were dropped. In a later analysis, fewer than 600 highly shared, low-generation-probability nucleotide sequences were removed to address suspected cross-contamination and a sequencing artifact. In a later analysis, a clonal expansion index for each public chain was calculated from normalized within-repertoire ranks of inferred template counts. Generation probabilities in a later analysis came from a VDJ recombination model fitted to out-of-frame rearrangements, and those results were checked against IGoR. In a later analysis, hypergeometric tests were used to score TCR-TCR, TCR-HLA and TCR-CMV co-occurrence, with a repertoire-size bias correction applied to TCR pairs. In a later analysis, false discovery rates were estimated by permuting HLA or CMV assignments 20 times. In a later analysis, co-occurring TCRs were grouped using DBSCAN, and TCRdist sequence similarity was added for clustering within HLA-allele-positive subsets. Repertoires with fewer than 30,000 or more than 120,000 public chains were left out of co-occurrence clustering, as were five repertoires with anomalous nucleotide sharing. This is the immuneACCESS table as TCRdb keeps it, with only in-frame sequences that have V and J called. A part of the clones is gone; compared with another copy, unresolved V genes explain less than half, and the rest is unexplained. The V and J calls and clone size are taken from that table; D and trimming were inferred from the DNA. This sample gives around 130,000 clones in total; 81% of them show up just once. Roughly 2.4% of the sample is held by the ten biggest clonotypes.

This sample was included in a study of cytomegalovirus exposure and HLA in healthy donors (dated by TCRdb to 2017 to 2019). Regarding the study in general: An earlier analysis of under 600 of the donors reported 250 to 300 Gb of sequence data and more than 90 million unique TCR beta sequences from about 179 million T cells. An early release covering some 640 HLA-typed donors comprised about 300 gigabases of sequencing data and around 80 million unique TCR sequences. Of the approximately 400 genotyped donors, over 70% fell in the genetic ancestry cluster associated with self-reported Caucasian donors. The study was designed to test whether signatures of past pathogen exposure could be identified by cataloging public T cell receptors. The study profiled the T cell repertoires of 550 to 700 subjects by immunosequencing and related them to cytomegalovirus serostatus. A separate validation cohort of over 95 different subjects was used in addition to the 666-subject first cohort. The study combined high-throughput TCR immunosequencing, statistical association of individual TCRs with disease status, and machine learning to predict cytomegalovirus infection status. In a later analysis, previously published TCR beta repertoires from about 640 donors were re-analyzed and high-resolution HLA genotyping was added so that TCR occurrence patterns could be studied. Rather than using new phenotypic data, the later analysis identified candidate immune exposures from TCR beta sequences and from how often those sequences occurred across donors. An earlier analysis of several hundred of the donors applied high-throughput TCR beta sequencing to assess whether each TCR beta V gene segment acted as functional or pseudogenic. Donor age, sex, ethnicity and CMV serostatus were compiled alongside the repertoire data. In a later genetic analysis, genome-wide SNP genotypes for about 65% of the roughly 700 donors were used, and that subset was treated as a discovery cohort. Every repertoire in the discovery cohort had been generated on one and the same sequencing platform. Both class I and class II loci were covered by HLA typing, at four-digit resolution. The number of donors typed differed by locus, with about 629-630 for A, B, C, DRB1 and DQB1, roughly 520 for DQA1, 600 to 610 for DPA1, and approximately 470 for DPB1. Roughly 5 DR-DQ haplotypes were treated as single units for association and clustering because of strong linkage in the cohort. On average, around 240,000 unique TCR beta nucleotide sequences were sequenced per donor among a few hundred genotyped donors of the cohort, with around 19% of those sequences being non-productive.

General conclusions and limits of the study: Presence/absence analyses assumed roughly uniform sequencing depth across donors, an assumption that may not hold. A group of highly shared sequence variants was considered likely to be a technical artifact of the sequencing pipeline. This cohort had only TCR beta chains sequenced, and the lack of alpha or paired-chain data limited which features could be detected. Most TCR sequences were observed very rarely across donors, whereas some public TCRs were present in many individuals. Because HLA typing was unavailable for some donors at each locus, only the typed subset was used in association tests. In a later analysis, HLA-associated TCR beta chains were found to be more clonally expanded and to have lower generation probabilities than equally common non-associated chains. According to the authors, the approach could potentially be generalized to other disease states and immunological phenotypes. A further reported finding was that TCR beta sequences accurately predicted the HLA-A and HLA-B alleles for most subjects in the first cohort. An association between a missense DCLRE1C variant and V-gene and J-gene trimming of TCR beta chains was found in a later genetic analysis and replicated in an independent cohort. In a later analysis, most CMV-associated TCR beta chains were found to appear HLA-restricted, with HLA associations seemingly driven largely by CMV exposure. Cytomegalovirus status was reported to be diagnosed by the classifier with high specificity and sensitivity in both the original and validation cohorts. For the cohort, immune exposure information was limited to CMV serostatus. Because counts were too low, roughly 18 rarely observed V segments, including chromosome 9 orphons, were left out of the earlier analysis of 500 to 750 of the donors. Linkage disequilibrium might explain the correlated functional status among segregating V segments, but an unknown experimental factor could not be ruled out. In the study, some 180 TCR beta chains were listed as associated with cytomegalovirus. Broadly in line with IMGT annotations, most TCR beta V segments showed up in productive rearrangements about 87% or about 30% of the time in an earlier analysis of several hundred of the donors. A later analysis reported that several top co-occurrence clusters appeared linked to parvovirus B19, influenza, CMV and Epstein-Barr virus. In vitro tests confirmed that three of the cytomegalovirus-associated TCR beta chains recognize cytomegalovirus antigens. Assigning TCR associations to individual alleles was difficult when HLA alleles, especially DR and DQ, strongly co-occurred. In a later analysis, TCR association rates were found to vary across HLA loci, with the most associated TCRs seen for DRB1 alleles and the fewest for HLA-C alleles. Compared with the roughly 670-donor mean, donors in an Asian-associated ancestry cluster had fewer N-insertions in productive TCRs, according to a later genetic analysis. In a later analysis, 16,951 TCR beta sequences were associated with specific HLA alleles at a false discovery rate of 0.05.

Material for sequencing was PBMCs. This receptor was taken from a woman in her thirties or forties in good health and CMV-seronegative.

The DNA sequence is TGTGCCACCAGCAGAGAACTCCGGTACGTATTT. This encodes CATSRELRYVF. The sequence is built from TRBV15 and TRBJ1-1, with no reliable assignment of the D segment. The CDR3 numbers 11 residues from cysteine through phenylalanine. Only the CDR3 DNA is retained, 33 bases long and in frame from the first base. The CDR1 and CDR2 encoded by the germline V gene (reference sequence) are LNHNV and YYDKDF.